This T cell receptor beta chain was profiled in a study of T-cell memory formation after mild COVID-19. Study-wide results and limits: Mainly in CM and EM were contracting CD4+ clones; CD8+ were in EMRA. Some clones that responded were present in memory (sampled pre-infection), which suggests cross-reactive memory joined. Day 15 to 85 contracting clones showed balanced CD4/CD8; later expanders leaned CD4+.

TCRdb ran MiXCR on the 5' RACE reads and lists one entry per CDR3 protein. Here the sample spans around 400,000 distinct CDR3 sequences, around 24% being singletons. The sample holds a few counts of this clonotype. Its antigen remains unknown. Germline lookup yields CDR1 SGHKS and CDR2 YYEKEE (reference sequence). After removal of 4 bases from V and 8 bases from J, the junction contained 11 bases not matched to a gene. This CDR3 has 15 residues. Sequencing used PBMCs or a T cell subset sorted from them (not recorded which). The receptor was derived from an adult woman who had mild COVID-19 (a few samples of this study predate the infection). Cell type and time point are not known. The chain couples TRBV5-5 to TRBJ1-2; 10 bases agree with TRBD1. CDR3 bases: TGTGCCAGCAGCCAAGCCCGGGGACAGGGGTACGGCTACACCTTC. Its translation is CASSQARGQGYGYTF.